The subject of this entry is one T cell receptor beta chain. There is no known antigen for this receptor. Qualities for individual bases were not recorded, and no much larger clone is one base off. The sample is drawn from a study of blood T cell repertoires in COVID-19 (dated by TCRdb to the early 2020s). Regarding the research as a whole: Samples covering the acute and convalescent phases of COVID-19 were provided by collaborators in the United States, Italy and Spain. Samples came from the ongoing ImmuneRACE study (first 160 participants) plus 1,254 subjects from 6 global collaborators. The repertoires were released in a freely available public database intended as a resource for research on the immune response to SARS-CoV-2. The prospective study material was composed of cDNA or gDNA derived from T cells, B-cell-depleted T cells, or PBMCs. A de-identified subject ID, COVID-19 status, age in years and sex were almost always included in the sample metadata. HLA class I and class II types, where available, came from metadata supplied by the sample provider rather than from assay-based typing. The dataset comprised deeply sampled blood TCRbeta repertoires from subjects exposed to, actively infected with, or recovered from COVID-19.

TCRbeta CDR3 regions were amplified from genomic DNA using the immunoSEQ Assay, a bias-controlled multiplex PCR. Concerning the study's data processing: Nucleated cell counts per sample were estimated from amplification of reference gene primers within the assay. To quantify the absolute abundance of each unique TCRbeta CDR3 rearrangement, sequence reads were collapsed and filtered. For each sample, productive Simpson clonality was calculated as the square root of Simpson's diversity index across productive rearrangements. What TCRdb holds here is the immuneACCESS table cut down to in-frame rearrangements. Part of the clones is not present; checked against another copy, under half of the missing clones reflect an unresolved V gene, and the others are unexplained. The V and J calls and the clone size are those of that table, but D and trimming were determined from the DNA. The sample table contains about 40,000 clones; only one count was recorded for about 79% of them. Less than 25% of the sample belongs to the ten largest clones.

The investigation overall reported the following: Clinical and demographic metadata were provided uncurated, with the amount varying by source and participant.

Whole blood was collected in K2EDTA tubes by collaborating institutions according to the institutions' own protocols. For TCRbeta analysis, collaborator samples were shipped as frozen whole blood, as isolated PBMCs, or as DNA extracted from either sample type. The CDR3 spans 19 residues, from the cysteine through the phenylalanine. Only the CDR3 part of the read is kept: 57 bases, read in frame from the first base. CDR1 and CDR2, per the germline V gene (reference sequence), are LNHDA and SQIVND. Trimming at the junction amounts to 6 bases on V and 7 bases on J, and the germline ends lie 31 bases apart.

The sequence was obtained from a human donor with acute or convalescent COVID-19. The donor label of this sample is uncertain. This chain is built from TRBV19 and TRBJ2-1; TRBD2 might be the D gene, on 8 matching bases. The sample was peripheral blood. The CDR3 reads CASSPSGGLRGGGSNEQFF. Here is the DNA: TGTGCCAGTAGCCCGTCGGGGGGGCTTCGCGGAGGGGGCTCAAATGAGCAGTTCTTC.